The 24 T cell receptor beta chains in this list originate from one sample, sequenced in a study of T cells in Graves' hyperthyroidism and ophthalmopathy. RNA transcripts served as the template for amplifying TCR beta CDR3 regions. Primed by the HTBI set, a first-round RT-PCR was run on the TCR CDR3. Using its own MiXCR run on the multiplex PCR reads, TCRdb lists one record per CDR3 protein. The repertoire holds hundreds of thousands of distinct CDR3 sequences, with about 13% as singletons. The sample consisted of blood. All receptors derive from a woman under 30 with Graves' hyperthyroidism.

Regarding this clonotype: Mismatch with germline at one junction end may stem from a read error. The chain links TRBV27 to TRBJ2-1, with 14 nucleotides matching TRBD2. The CDR3 consists of 16 residues. CDR1 and CDR2 from the germline V gene are MNHEY and SMNVEV (reference sequence). Here the CDR3 reads CAGSSWTSGGRDEQFF. The CDR3 DNA sequence: TGTGCCGGCAGTTCCTGGACTAGCGGGGGGAGGGATGAGCAGTTCTTC.

This clonotype was seen only a few times. CDR3 residues: CATSDPDRRMGNVLTF. The DNA of the CDR3 is TGTGCCACCAGTGACCCGGACAGGAGGATGGGCAACGTCCTGACTTTC. The chain links TRBV24-1 to TRBJ2-6; 7 nucleotides line up with TRBD1. The CDR3 sequence is 16 residues long. Germline assignment: CDR1 KGHDR and CDR2 SFDVKD. After removal of 4 bases from V and 9 bases from J, the junction contained 11 bases not matched to a gene.

As regards this clonotype: Possible read error: a much larger clone is one base away. J is TRBJ2-5 and V is TRBV27; D possibly corresponds to TRBD1 (5 bases). The germline V gene encodes CDR1 MNHEY and CDR2 SMNVEV (reference sequence). The CDR3 spans 14 residues. CDR3 loop: CVSSLIGEGETQYF. Written as DNA, the CDR3 is TGTGTCAGCAGTTTAATAGGGGAAGGGGAGACCCAGTACTTC.

This clonotype was detected a few times. This chain links TRBV29-1 with TRBJ1-3; the D gene is possibly TRBD1 (6 bases). The CDR3 totals 12 residues. Trimming left V 7 bases short and J 5 bases short, with 12 bases between. Germline V lookup: CDR1 SQVTM, CDR2 ANQGSEA. The CDR3 DNA follows: TGCAGCGCTGAGGGGGGGAGAAACACCATATATTTT. Its translation: CSAEGGRNTIYF.

This clonotype was seen ten or more times. This chain's CDR3 is CASSLEGTSQFF. CDR3 coding DNA: TGTGCCAGCAGCTTAGAAGGGACTTCTCAGTTCTTC. This chain links TRBV7-9 with TRBJ2-1, with D possibly TRBD2 on 6 matching bases. CDR1 SEHNR and CDR2 FQNEAQ come from the germline V gene (reference sequence). This CDR3 contains 12 residues. With 1 base removed from V and 13 bases from J, the gap between germline ends came to 11 bases.

To note about this clonotype: It may be a read error: a sequence one base away is much more abundant. V usage is TRBV28 and J usage is TRBJ1-1; possibly TRBD1 for D (6 bases). Germline V gene lookup returns CDR1 MDHEN and CDR2 SYDVKM. Trimming pared 3 bases from V and 10 bases from J, leaving 15 bases between. The CDR3 sequence is 13 residues long. This CDR3 is CASSFGQRNGAFF. CDR3 in DNA: TGTGCCAGCAGTTTCGGACAGAGAAATGGAGCTTTCTTT.

This clonotype was found many times. The chain combines TRBV5-1 with TRBJ2-7; a weak D match, TRBD2 (6 bases). The CDR3 spans 14 residues. Germline loops: CDR1 SGHRS, CDR2 YFSETQ. With 5 bases removed from V and 2 bases from J, the gap between germline ends came to 14 bases. CDR3 sequence reads: CASSSGTPPYEQYF. The CDR3 bases are TGCGCCAGCAGTTCCGGGACTCCCCCCTACGAGCAGTACTTC.

This clonotype was recorded many times. J is TRBJ1-1 and V is TRBV9, with D hard to call. The CDR3 covers 15 residues. The germline CDR1 and CDR2 sequences are SGDLS and YYNGEE. V was shortened by 0 bases and J by 3 bases, with 12 bases between the two germline ends. Written as DNA, the CDR3 is TGTGCCAGCAGCGTAGATTTCCGACGGGACACTGAAGCTTTCTTT. Protein sequence: CASSVDFRRDTEAFF.

This clonotype was seen at least ten times. The chain has TRBV7-2 and TRBJ2-7; D is unresolved. The CDR3 totals 15 residues. Per the germline V gene, CDR1 is SGHTA and CDR2 is FQGNSA. Trimming left V 2 bases short and J 6 bases short, with 17 bases between. In nucleotides, the CDR3 is TGTGCCAGCAGCTTAAATTGGTTGGTAGCCCCCGAGCAGTACTTC. It is translated as CASSLNWLVAPEQYF. Full variable domain (outside the CDR3, taken from reference TRBV7-2 and TRBJ2-7): GAGVSQSPSNKVTEKGKDVELRCDPISGHTALYWYRQSLGQGLEFLIYFQGNSAPDKSGLPSDRFSAERTGGSVSTLTIQRTQQEDSAVYLCASSLNWLVAPEQYFGPGTRLTVT.

This clonotype was observed many times. V is TRBV20-1 and J is TRBJ2-2, with D perhaps TRBD2 (6 bases). Germline V gene data show CDR1 as DFQATT and CDR2 as SNEGSKA (reference sequence). V dropped 3 bases and J dropped 5 bases, with 19 bases sitting between them. CDR3 length equals 16 residues. CDR3 sequence (DNA): TGCAGTGCTAGGGAGTTGGGGCGGGACCTGACCGGGGAGCTGTTTTTT. This encodes CSARELGRDLTGELFF.

The CDR3 is CASSWDPQRAEQGELFF. The CDR3 DNA is TGTGCCAGCAGCTGGGACCCACAGCGAGCGGAGCAGGGAGAACTGTTTTTT. V is TRBV5-6 and J is TRBJ1-4; D may be TRBD1 (5 bases). The CDR3 is made up of 17 amino acids. Between the trimmed V and J ends, which lost 3 bases and 12 bases, there was a span of 27 bases. Looked up from germline, CDR1 is SGHDT and CDR2 is YYEEEE.

This clonotype appeared many times. The rearrangement uses TRBV2 and TRBJ2-5; TRBD1 matches at 8 bases. Germline-derived CDR1 and CDR2 are SNHLY and FYNNEI. V gave up 8 bases and J gave up 1 base; unmatched junction bases: 3. The CDR3 totals 13 residues. Written as DNA, the CDR3 is TGTGCCAGCTTTGGACAGGGCCAAGAGACCCAGTACTTC. This codes for CASFGQGQETQYF.

This clonotype has a count of ten or more. The chain carries TRBV7-3 and TRBJ2-2; D perhaps matches TRBD1 (5 bases). CDR1 is SGHTA and CDR2 is FQGTGA in the germline V gene. The CDR3 is made up of 16 amino acids. Trimming pared 0 bases from V and 5 bases from J, leaving 13 bases between. The CDR3 DNA follows: TGTGCCAGCAGCTTAACCCCGACAGATCAAACCGGGGAGCTGTTTTTT. It yields the protein CASSLTPTDQTGELFF.

This CDR3 is CASSVGGRTLYNEQFF. The CDR3 nucleotides are TGTGCCAGCAGCGTAGGGGGCCGTACTCTCTACAATGAGCAGTTCTTC. The chain combines TRBV9 with TRBJ2-1, with D possibly matching TRBD1 (5 bases). Germline V gene data show CDR1 as SGDLS and CDR2 as YYNGEE. V shed 0 bases and J shed 3 bases, with 13 bases lying between them. The CDR3 totals 16 residues.

The sample holds a few counts of this clonotype. The chain employs TRBV6-9 and TRBJ1-3; 7 bases line up with TRBD1. Germline CDR1 MNHGY, CDR2 SVAAGI. The CDR3 spans 18 residues. V gave up 3 bases and J gave up 0 bases; unmatched junction bases: 11. Written as DNA, the CDR3 is TGTGCCAGCAGTTACCCGTGCAGGGGGGATAGCTCTGGAAACACCATATATTTT. Translating gives CASSYPCRGDSSGNTIYF.

This clonotype was detected a few times. A much larger clone sits a single nucleotide away, making a read error possible. The V call is TRBV28, the J call TRBJ1-1; D not certain. The CDR3 is 15 amino acids. Germline CDR1 reads MDHEN; CDR2 reads SYDVKM. CDR3 sequence reads: CASGLWVEGNTEAFF. In DNA form, the CDR3 reads TGTGCCAGCGGTTTGTGGGTGGAGGGGAACACTGAAGCTTTCTTT.

This clonotype was counted ten times or more. The chain couples TRBV28 to TRBJ2-1, with 9 bases fitting TRBD2. The CDR3 sequence is 15 residues long. With V trimmed by 2 bases and J by 9 bases, 8 bases remained unmatched. The V gene's germline CDR1 is MDHEN and CDR2 SYDVKM. The CDR3 is CASSLISGRRSEQFF. CDR3 nucleotide sequence: TGTGCCAGCAGTTTAATTAGCGGGAGAAGAAGTGAGCAGTTCTTC.

This clonotype was seen ten or more times. This rearrangement joins TRBV12-3 or TRBV12-4 to TRBJ1-6, with unresolved D. The CDR3 sequence is 17 residues long. Trimming pared 6 bases from V and 0 bases from J, leaving 15 bases between. The CDR3, as DNA: TGTGCCAGCAGCAGCCTGTGGGAGAGCTCCTATAATTCACCCCTCCACTTT. Translating it yields CASSSLWESSYNSPLHF.

This clonotype was counted ten times or more. The chain links TRBV15 to TRBJ1-1; no firm D call. Germline V gives CDR1 LNHNV, CDR2 YYDKDF (reference sequence). Deletions cut 0 bases from V and 5 bases from J, with 13 bases between. The CDR3 runs to 15 residues. The CDR3 protein is CATSRDRSSGTEAFF. The DNA of the CDR3 is TGTGCCACCAGCAGAGATCGGAGTTCGGGGACTGAAGCTTTCTTT.

The gene calls are TRBV9 and TRBJ2-4; D is possibly TRBD1 (6 bases). The germline gives CDR1 SGDLS, CDR2 YYNGEE. This CDR3 region has 14 residues. Trimming cost V 3 bases and J 0 bases, with 7 bases left between them. The CDR3 nucleotides read TGTGCCAGCAGCGCAGGGGTAGCCAAAAACATTCAGTACTTC. This translates into CASSAGVAKNIQYF.

This clonotype has at least ten counts. This chain links TRBV11-2 with TRBJ2-1; 11 bases match TRBD1. The CDR3 is 19 amino acids. Germline CDR1 SGHAT, CDR2 FQNNGV. V was pared by 6 bases and J by 2 bases, with 15 bases of the junction left unmatched. This chain's CDR3 is CASSSRGQGVLLTYNEQFF. Written as DNA, the CDR3 is TGTGCCAGCAGTTCCCGGGGACAGGGGGTCCTACTTACCTACAATGAGCAGTTCTTC. Combining the CDR3 with reference TRBV11-2 and TRBJ2-1 gives the whole variable domain EAGVAQSPRYKIIEKRQSVAFWCNPISGHATLYWYQQILGQGPKLLIQFQNNGVVDDSQLPKDRFSAERLKGVDSTLKIQPAKLEDSAVYLCASSSRGQGVLLTYNEQFFGPGTRLTVL.

This clonotype was seen ten or more times. V gene TRBV20-1 combines with J gene TRBJ1-5; 7 bases match TRBD1. Germline V gene lookup returns CDR1 DFQATT and CDR2 SNEGSKA (reference sequence). Unmatched junction bases numbered 5, after V lost 5 bases and J lost 4 bases. The CDR3 contains 13 residues. The CDR3: CSAATGFNQPQHF. The CDR3 DNA is TGCAGTGCTGCGACAGGGTTTAATCAGCCCCAGCATTTT.

The V gene is TRBV6-2 or TRBV6-3, the J gene TRBJ1-2; 7 bases are a match to TRBD1. Germline trimming cut 7 bases from V and 5 bases from J; bases unmatched to any gene: 7. CDR3 length equals 13 residues. The germline V gene has CDR1 MNHEY and CDR2 SVGEGT. CDR3 bases: TGTGCCAGCATGAGGGGGCCGTGGTATGGCTACACCTTC. Its protein is CASMRGPWYGYTF.

Worth noting for this clonotype: A single base separates this from a much larger clone, so it may be a read error. This chain connects TRBV29-1 to TRBJ2-7, with 11 bases fitting TRBD2. V gave up 4 bases and J gave up 0 bases; unmatched junction bases: 11. This CDR3 is built from 17 residues. Germline CDR1 reads SQVTM; CDR2 reads ANQGSEA. The CDR3 spells CSVGVSSGGPVSYEQYF. Written as DNA, the CDR3 is TGCAGCGTTGGTGTGTCTAGCGGGGGGCCGGTCTCCTACGAGCAGTACTTC.